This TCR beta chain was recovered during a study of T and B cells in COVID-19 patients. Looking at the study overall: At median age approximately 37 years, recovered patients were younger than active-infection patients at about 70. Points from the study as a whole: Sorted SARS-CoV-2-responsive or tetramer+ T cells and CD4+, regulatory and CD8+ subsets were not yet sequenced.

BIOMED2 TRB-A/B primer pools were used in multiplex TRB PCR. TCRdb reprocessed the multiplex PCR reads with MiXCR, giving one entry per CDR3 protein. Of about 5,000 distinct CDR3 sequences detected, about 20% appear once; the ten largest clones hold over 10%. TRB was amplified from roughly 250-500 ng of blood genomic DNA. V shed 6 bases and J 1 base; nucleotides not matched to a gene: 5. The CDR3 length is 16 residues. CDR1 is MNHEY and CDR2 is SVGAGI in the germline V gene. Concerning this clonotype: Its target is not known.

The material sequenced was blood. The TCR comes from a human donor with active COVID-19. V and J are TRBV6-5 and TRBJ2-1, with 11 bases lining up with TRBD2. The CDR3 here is CASSGTSGLSYNEQFF. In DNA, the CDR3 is TGTGCCAGCAGCGGGACTAGCGGACTTTCCTACAATGAGCAGTTCTTC.